Described below is a single T cell receptor (beta chain) sequence and its context. The antigen remains undetermined. The data derive from a study of T-cell memory formation after mild COVID-19. About the research overall: Clusters were largely donor specific. Study-wide results and limits: Contracting clones localized mainly to CM and EM when CD4+ and mainly to EMRA when CD8+.

The CDR3 covers 13 residues. V lost 6 bases, J lost 7 bases, and 15 bases lay in between. Germline V gives CDR1 SGHTA, CDR2 FQGNSA. Via MiXCR, TCRdb re-called the 5' RACE reads, giving one row per CDR3 protein. The sample consists of over 35,000 distinct CDR3 sequences, 8.5% to 10% of them appearing once. This TCR was recovered from an adult woman who had mild COVID-19 (a few samples of this study predate the infection). Cell type and time point are not known. The chain joins TRBV7-2 to TRBJ1-2; TRBD1 is a possible D gene (6 bases). The specimen was PBMCs or a T cell subset sorted from them (not recorded which). The CDR3 bases are TGTGCCAGCAGGCTCCAGGGGATAGGTGGCTACACCTTC. It translates to CASRLQGIGGYTF. Together with reference TRBV7-2 and TRBJ1-2, the CDR3 gives the full variable domain: GAGVSQSPSNKVTEKGKDVELRCDPISGHTALYWYRQSLGQGLEFLIYFQGNSAPDKSGLPSDRFSAERTGGSVSTLTIQRTQQEDSAVYLCASRLQGIGGYTFGSGTRLTVV.